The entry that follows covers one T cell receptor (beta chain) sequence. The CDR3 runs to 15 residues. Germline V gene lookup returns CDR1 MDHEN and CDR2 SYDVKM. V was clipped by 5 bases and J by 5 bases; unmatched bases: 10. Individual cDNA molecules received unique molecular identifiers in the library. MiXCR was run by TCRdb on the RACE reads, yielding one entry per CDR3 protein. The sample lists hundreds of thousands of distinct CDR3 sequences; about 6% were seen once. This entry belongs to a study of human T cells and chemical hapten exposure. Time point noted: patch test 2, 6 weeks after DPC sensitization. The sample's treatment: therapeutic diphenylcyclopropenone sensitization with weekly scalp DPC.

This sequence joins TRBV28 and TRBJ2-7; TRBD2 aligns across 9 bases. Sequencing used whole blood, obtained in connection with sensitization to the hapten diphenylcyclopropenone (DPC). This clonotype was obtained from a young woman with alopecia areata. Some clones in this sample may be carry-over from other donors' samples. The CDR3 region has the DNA TGTGCCAGCAGTCTTGGGCGGGGGGGCCGCCACGAGCAGTACTTC. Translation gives CASSLGRGGRHEQYF.